This is a list of T cell receptor beta chains from one sample in a study of shared clonotypes between healthy human individuals. Repertoires were generated with immunoSEQ multiplex PCR, while TCRdb's copy carries only in-frame clones and drops some. Of over 700,000 clones in the sample, 72% are singletons; the top ten hold approximately 1.8%. Sequencing input: memory CD4+ T cells sorted from blood. These receptors were collected from a woman aged 30 to 39 in good health. CDR3s include the opening cysteine and the closing phenylalanine or tryptophan. The D gene is left open where the match is weak. Expanded clones are given a class, and other clones once, few, many or no size at all.

d_gene: TRBD2; abundance: NA; j_gene: TRBJ2-7; v_gene: TRBV6-4; CDR3nt: TGTGCCAGCAGCTCTCGGACTAGCGGACACTACGAGCAGTACTTC; CDR3aa: CASSSRTSGHYEQYF
d_gene: TRBD2; abundance: once; j_gene: TRBJ2-7; v_gene: TRBV5-1; CDR3nt: TGCGCCAGTGTAGCGGGAGGAAGGCCCTACGAGCAGTACTTC; CDR3aa: CASVAGGRPYEQYF
d_gene: NA; abundance: NA; j_gene: TRBJ2-7; v_gene: TRBV19; CDR3nt: TGTGCCAGTAGTACCCCGGGGCGGGACTCCTACGAGCAGTACTTC; CDR3aa: CASSTPGRDSYEQYF
d_gene: NA; abundance: NA; j_gene: TRBJ1-6; v_gene: TRBV27; CDR3nt: TGTGCCAGCAGACTAGAGGCCACGGGGAATTCACCCCTCCACTTT; CDR3aa: CASRLEATGNSPLHF
d_gene: TRBD1; abundance: NA; j_gene: TRBJ1-2; v_gene: TRBV5-4; CDR3nt: TGTGCCAGCAGCTACTCGTTGGACAGGGGAAAGGGCTACACCTTC; CDR3aa: CASSYSLDRGKGYTF
d_gene: TRBD1; abundance: once; j_gene: TRBJ2-3; v_gene: TRBV12-5; CDR3nt: TGTGCTAGTGGTTTGGTACTGGGGGGACAGGCGATGAGCACAGATACGCAGTATTTT; CDR3aa: CASGLVLGGQAMSTDTQYF
d_gene: NA; abundance: NA; j_gene: TRBJ1-4; v_gene: TRBV6-8; CDR3nt: TGTGCCAGCAGGGTACAAGAAGAACTGTTTTTT; CDR3aa: CASRVQEELFF
d_gene: NA; abundance: NA; j_gene: TRBJ2-7; v_gene: TRBV6-6; CDR3nt: TGTGCCAGCAGGGGGGCTTACGAGCAGTACTTC; CDR3aa: CASRGAYEQYF
d_gene: NA; abundance: few; j_gene: TRBJ2-2; v_gene: TRBV7-2; CDR3nt: TGTGCCAGCAGCCCCCTAGCGACGAACACCGGGGAGCTGTTTTTT; CDR3aa: CASSPLATNTGELFF
d_gene: NA; abundance: once; j_gene: TRBJ2-3; v_gene: TRBV28; CDR3nt: TGTGCCAGCAGCTACCTTGGGGTGGGCACAGATACGCAGTATTTT; CDR3aa: CASSYLGVGTDTQYF
d_gene: TRBD1; abundance: NA; j_gene: TRBJ1-1; v_gene: TRBV18; CDR3nt: TGTGCCAGCTCACCACCGGGACAGGGGTATAGAGCTTTCTTT; CDR3aa: CASSPPGQGYRAFF
d_gene: TRBD1; abundance: NA; j_gene: TRBJ1-4; v_gene: TRBV7-3; CDR3nt: TGTGCCAGCAGCCCGACGGGACAGGAGTTCGAAAAACTGTTTTTT; CDR3aa: CASSPTGQEFEKLFF
d_gene: NA; abundance: NA; j_gene: TRBJ1-5; v_gene: TRBV5-1; CDR3nt: TGCGCCAGCAGGGAGGGGACAACTAACAATCAGCCCCAGCATTTT; CDR3aa: CASREGTTNNQPQHF
d_gene: NA; abundance: NA; j_gene: TRBJ2-3; v_gene: TRBV7-2; CDR3nt: TGTGCCAGCAGCTTGGCCCAGGGGATCACAGATACACAGTATTTT; CDR3aa: CASSLAQGITDTQYF
d_gene: NA; abundance: NA; j_gene: TRBJ2-3; v_gene: TRBV11-1; CDR3nt: TGTGCCAGCAGCTTAGATCTGGGGGCAGGGGATACGCAGTATTTT; CDR3aa: CASSLDLGAGDTQYF
d_gene: TRBD1; abundance: NA; j_gene: TRBJ2-7; v_gene: TRBV28; CDR3nt: TGTGCCAGCAGTCGCACCGGGACAGGGGGCCACGAGCAGTACTTC; CDR3aa: CASSRTGTGGHEQYF
d_gene: TRBD1; abundance: NA; j_gene: TRBJ2-2; v_gene: TRBV9; CDR3nt: TGTGCCAGCAGCGGCGGGACAGGGAGCACCGGGGAGCTGTTTTTT; CDR3aa: CASSGGTGSTGELFF
d_gene: TRBD1; abundance: once; j_gene: TRBJ2-7; v_gene: TRBV4-1; CDR3nt: TGCGCCAGCAGCCAAGCAGGACAGGGGAGAGGTGGTAGGGCCGAGCAGTACTTC; CDR3aa: CASSQAGQGRGGRAEQYF
d_gene: NA; abundance: NA; j_gene: TRBJ2-7; v_gene: TRBV28; CDR3nt: TGTGCCAGCAGTTCTGGGGCGGACTCCTACGAGCAGTACTTC; CDR3aa: CASSSGADSYEQYF
d_gene: NA; abundance: NA; j_gene: TRBJ1-1; v_gene: TRBV4-2; CDR3nt: TGTGCCAGCAGCTTGGACGGGCAGATGAACACTGAAGCTTTCTTT; CDR3aa: CASSLDGQMNTEAFF
d_gene: NA; abundance: NA; j_gene: TRBJ1-1; v_gene: TRBV18; CDR3nt: TGTGCCAGCTCACTAATGAACAGTCCCATGAACACTGAAGCTTTCTTT; CDR3aa: CASSLMNSPMNTEAFF
d_gene: NA; abundance: NA; j_gene: TRBJ1-2; v_gene: TRBV11-2; CDR3nt: TGTGCCAGCAGCTTAGGTCAGGGAACGGCCGGCTACACCTTC; CDR3aa: CASSLGQGTAGYTF
d_gene: TRBD1; abundance: NA; j_gene: TRBJ1-1; v_gene: TRBV28; CDR3nt: TGTGCCAGCAGCTCGACAGGGAGGCCTTTCTTT; CDR3aa: CASSSTGRPFF
d_gene: TRBD1; abundance: NA; j_gene: TRBJ1-2; v_gene: TRBV30; CDR3nt: TGTGCCTCTCCCCGGGACAGTAGCGGATATGGCTACACCTTC; CDR3aa: CASPRDSSGYGYTF
d_gene: NA; abundance: NA; j_gene: TRBJ2-1; v_gene: TRBV19; CDR3nt: TGTGCCAGTAGTAATGGGGTCTATGAGCAGTTCTTC; CDR3aa: CASSNGVYEQFF
d_gene: NA; abundance: NA; j_gene: TRBJ2-5; v_gene: TRBV2; CDR3nt: TGTGCCAGCAGTGGACCCCCTGGGGAGACCCAGTACTTC; CDR3aa: CASSGPPGETQYF
d_gene: NA; abundance: few; j_gene: TRBJ2-2; v_gene: TRBV28; CDR3nt: TGTGCCACCCCGACAGCGAACACCGGGGAGCTGTTTTTT; CDR3aa: CATPTANTGELFF
d_gene: TRBD1; abundance: NA; j_gene: TRBJ1-2; v_gene: TRBV19; CDR3nt: TGTGCCAGTAGTATGGGTCCCGGGACAGGCGGCTATGGCTACACCTTC; CDR3aa: CASSMGPGTGGYGYTF
d_gene: NA; abundance: NA; j_gene: TRBJ1-3; v_gene: TRBV5-1; CDR3nt: TGCGCCAGCAGTCCTGGAAGCTCTGGAAACACCATATATTTT; CDR3aa: CASSPGSSGNTIYF
d_gene: NA; abundance: NA; j_gene: TRBJ2-5; v_gene: TRBV5-1; CDR3nt: TGCGCCAGCAGCTTAGGAGGGGGAGAGACCCAGTACTTC; CDR3aa: CASSLGGGETQYF
d_gene: NA; abundance: NA; j_gene: TRBJ2-3; v_gene: TRBV7-2; CDR3nt: TGTGCCAGCACCAGCCTTGGGACGGCGACCGATACGCAGTATTTT; CDR3aa: CASTSLGTATDTQYF
d_gene: TRBD2; abundance: NA; j_gene: TRBJ2-2; v_gene: TRBV10-3; CDR3nt: TGTGCCATCAAGGGGCGGGAGGACACCGGGGAGCTGTTTTTT; CDR3aa: CAIKGREDTGELFF
d_gene: TRBD1; abundance: NA; j_gene: TRBJ1-1; v_gene: TRBV15; CDR3nt: TGTGCCACCAGCTCTAGGACAGGGAACACTGAAGCTTTCTTT; CDR3aa: CATSSRTGNTEAFF
d_gene: TRBD2; abundance: few; j_gene: TRBJ2-5; v_gene: TRBV7-6; CDR3nt: TGTGCCAGCAGCTTAGCGTCAGGACTAGGGTCTGGGGAGACCCAGTACTTC; CDR3aa: CASSLASGLGSGETQYF
d_gene: NA; abundance: few; j_gene: TRBJ1-1; v_gene: TRBV29-1; CDR3nt: TGCAGCACCCAGGCAGCCATGAACACTGAAGCTTTCTTT; CDR3aa: CSTQAAMNTEAFF
d_gene: TRBD2; abundance: few; j_gene: TRBJ2-2; v_gene: TRBV28; CDR3nt: TGTGCCAGCAGTCTAGCGGGAGGAACCGGGGAGCTGTTTTTT; CDR3aa: CASSLAGGTGELFF
d_gene: NA; abundance: NA; j_gene: TRBJ2-7; v_gene: TRBV28; CDR3nt: TGTGCCAGCATAGGGGGTTCGCGGTCAGGCGAGCAGTACTTC; CDR3aa: CASIGGSRSGEQYF
d_gene: TRBD2; abundance: NA; j_gene: TRBJ2-7; v_gene: TRBV5-5; CDR3nt: TGTGCCAGCAGCTTGGCCGTAACGGGAGGGCCGTACGAGCAGTACTTC; CDR3aa: CASSLAVTGGPYEQYF
d_gene: TRBD1; abundance: NA; j_gene: TRBJ1-2; v_gene: TRBV7-9; CDR3nt: TGTGCCAGCAGCTTAGGAGACAGGGGGCAAGGCTACACCTTC; CDR3aa: CASSLGDRGQGYTF
d_gene: NA; abundance: NA; j_gene: TRBJ2-1; v_gene: TRBV4-1; CDR3nt: TGCGCCAGCAGCCAAGAAGGAGGGGGGGAGAGCGAGCAGTTCTTC; CDR3aa: CASSQEGGGESEQFF
d_gene: NA; abundance: once; j_gene: TRBJ1-4; v_gene: TRBV4-2; CDR3nt: TGTGCCAGCAGCCAAGATCGCCGGTATGCAACTAATGAAAAACTGTTTTTT; CDR3aa: CASSQDRRYATNEKLFF
d_gene: NA; abundance: NA; j_gene: TRBJ1-2; v_gene: TRBV6-1; CDR3nt: TGTGCCAGCAGTGATATGGGGCGTATCTATGGCTACACCTTC; CDR3aa: CASSDMGRIYGYTF
d_gene: TRBD2; abundance: NA; j_gene: TRBJ2-7; v_gene: TRBV12-5; CDR3nt: TGTGCTAGTGGTTTGGTGGTGCTAGCGGGATATGGGCCCCTCTACGAGCAGTACTTC; CDR3aa: CASGLVVLAGYGPLYEQYF
d_gene: NA; abundance: once; j_gene: TRBJ2-3; v_gene: TRBV21-1; CDR3nt: TGTGCCAGCAGTCCCGTGGGGAGGGGTTGGAGGGAGCCCACAGATACGCAGTATTTT; CDR3aa: CASSPVGRGWREPTDTQYF
d_gene: TRBD2; abundance: NA; j_gene: TRBJ2-7; v_gene: TRBV5-4; CDR3nt: TGTGCCAGCAGCCTTCAACTAGCGGGAGGGCGAGGGGAGCAGTACTTC; CDR3aa: CASSLQLAGGRGEQYF
d_gene: NA; abundance: NA; j_gene: TRBJ2-1; v_gene: TRBV7-7; CDR3nt: TGTGCCAGCAGCTCTACCGGAGGCCAGCAGTTCTTC; CDR3aa: CASSSTGGQQFF
d_gene: NA; abundance: NA; j_gene: TRBJ2-5; v_gene: TRBV7-9; CDR3nt: TGTGCCAGCAGCCGATCCCGTCGCGGCAGCCAAGAGACCCAGTACTTC; CDR3aa: CASSRSRRGSQETQYF
d_gene: TRBD1; abundance: few; j_gene: TRBJ1-5; v_gene: TRBV30; CDR3nt: TGTGCCTGGGCAACAGGGGTAAATCAGCCCCAGCATTTT; CDR3aa: CAWATGVNQPQHF
d_gene: NA; abundance: NA; j_gene: TRBJ1-5; v_gene: TRBV30; CDR3nt: TGTGCCTGGAGTGTATCGACACCCTACCAGGGAAGGGGCAATCAGCCCCAGCATTTT; CDR3aa: CAWSVSTPYQGRGNQPQHF
d_gene: NA; abundance: NA; j_gene: TRBJ2-5; v_gene: TRBV7-2; CDR3nt: TGTGCCAGCAGCTCCCGGGCCTGGGAGACCCAGTACTTC; CDR3aa: CASSSRAWETQYF
d_gene: TRBD1; abundance: once; j_gene: TRBJ1-5; v_gene: TRBV11-2; CDR3nt: TGTGCCAGCAGCTTAGGGGGACAGGGACGAAATCAGCCCCAGCATTTT; CDR3aa: CASSLGGQGRNQPQHF
d_gene: TRBD1; abundance: NA; j_gene: TRBJ2-7; v_gene: TRBV6-1; CDR3nt: TGTGCCAGCAGTGAAGCACCGAGGACAGGGAAGAGGGAGCAGTACTTC; CDR3aa: CASSEAPRTGKREQYF
d_gene: NA; abundance: many; j_gene: TRBJ2-1; v_gene: TRBV5-1; CDR3nt: TGCGCCAGCAGCTTGTCTTCAGGTTCTTACAATGAGCAGTTCTTC; CDR3aa: CASSLSSGSYNEQFF
d_gene: NA; abundance: NA; j_gene: TRBJ2-5; v_gene: TRBV5-1; CDR3nt: TGCGCCAGCAGCTTGGGTCCACAGGGGACTTCGCAAGAGACCCAGTACTTC; CDR3aa: CASSLGPQGTSQETQYF